This TCR beta chain was observed in a study of blood T cell repertoires in COVID-19. Looking at the study overall: Specimens from acute and convalescent COVID-19 originated in the United States, Italy and Spain. Sources were T cells, B-cell-depleted T cells, or PBMCs; the material itself was cDNA or gDNA.

In the authors' workflow: Using reference gene primer amplification, nucleated cell counts were estimated. Assay used: immunoSEQ multiplex PCR; TCRdb lists only in-frame clones, some missing. The V and J calls and clone size come from that table; D and trimming were worked out from the DNA. The table has about 230,000 clones, about nine tenths seen once. A remark on this clone: Different DNA sequences within this sample yield the same CDR3.

The ends lost 6 bases at V and 10 bases at J; junction bases unmatched: 6. CDR1 and CDR2 (germline): MDHEN, SYDVKM. This CDR3 contains 14 residues. Sequenced material: peripheral blood. The rearrangement links TRBV28 to TRBJ1-6, with 10 positions matching TRBD1. The source is a woman aged 55-69 years with acute or convalescent COVID-19. The CDR3 protein is CASRTDRGNSPLHF. The DNA of the CDR3 is TGTGCCAGCAGAACGGACAGGGGGAACTCACCCCTCCACTTT.